This entry is about one T cell receptor (beta chain). Its antigen is still unknown. These data come from a study of a mutant IDH1 vaccine in newly diagnosed glioma. About the study: Treated patients were about 60% male, 37.5% female, mean age around 40 years. Earlier care involved radiotherapy, temozolomide, or both, and the majority received both.

The method was immunoSEQ multiplex PCR; TCRdb's version includes in-frame clones alone and lacks a portion of them. This table has around 60,000 clones, roughly 76% appearing once. The CDR3 runs to 16 residues. Looked up from germline, CDR1 is LNHNV and CDR2 is YYDKDF (reference sequence). J lost 2 bases, V lost 5 bases, and 8 bases had no gene match. The time point denotes: week 35, safety follow-up. It was 300 ug of mutant IDH1 20-mer peptide that made up each vaccine dose, given with topical imiquimod. The sequence was obtained from a man aged 35-49 years with glioma. The sample in question was PBMCs, obtained from a glioma patient whose treatment included an IDH1 peptide vaccine. The rearrangement joins TRBV15 to TRBJ2-3; 9 bases map to TRBD1. This CDR3 is CATSLPGQGHTDTQYF. Written as DNA, the CDR3 is TGTGCCACCAGCCTACCGGGACAGGGTCACACAGATACGCAGTATTTT.